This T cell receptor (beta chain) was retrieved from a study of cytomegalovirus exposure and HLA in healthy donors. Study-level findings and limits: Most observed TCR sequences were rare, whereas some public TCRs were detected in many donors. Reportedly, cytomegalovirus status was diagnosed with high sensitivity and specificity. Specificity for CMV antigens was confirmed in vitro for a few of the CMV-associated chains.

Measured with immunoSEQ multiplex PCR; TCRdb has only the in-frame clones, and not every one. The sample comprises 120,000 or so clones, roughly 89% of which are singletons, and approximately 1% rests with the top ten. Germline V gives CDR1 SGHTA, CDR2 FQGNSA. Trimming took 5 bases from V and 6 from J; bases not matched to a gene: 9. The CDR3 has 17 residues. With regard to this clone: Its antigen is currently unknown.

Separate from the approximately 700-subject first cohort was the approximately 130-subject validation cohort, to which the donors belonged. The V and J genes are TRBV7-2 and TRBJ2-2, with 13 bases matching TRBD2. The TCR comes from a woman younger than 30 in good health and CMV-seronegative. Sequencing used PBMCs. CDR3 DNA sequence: TGTGCCAGCAGCGTTAGTCCCACTAGCGGGAGGGCCGGGGAGCTGTTTTTT. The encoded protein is CASSVSPTSGRAGELFF.